The clone carrying this TCR beta chain is medium-sized by share. Its cognate antigen is unknown. The CDR3 is 15 amino acids. Germline V gene data show CDR1 as SGHTA and CDR2 as FQGNSA. V was pared by 5 bases and J by 1 base, with 12 bases between. This sample is drawn from a study of early T cells in non-severe SARS-CoV-2 infection. Overall study context: Unsorted whole-blood RNA was sequenced in bulk, leaving chains unpaired. Findings and limits, study-wide: VDJdb matching favored anti-spike CD8 responses, missing private and CD4 specificities.

Separate cDNA molecules each had unique molecular identifiers attached to them. TCRdb passed the 5' RACE reads through MiXCR, listing each CDR3 protein once. In the table there are roughly 77,000 distinct CDR3 sequences, around 12% of which are singletons. This clonotype was sampled from an adult who was a healthcare worker with PCR-confirmed SARS-CoV-2 infection or an uninfected control (not recorded which). Sequenced: whole blood. The chain has TRBV7-2 and TRBJ2-1; D unresolved. Here the CDR3 DNA reads TGTGCCAGCAGCAAAGGGTGGGCGTCCTACAATGAGCAGTTCTTC. The encoded protein is CASSKGWASYNEQFF.